These 27 T cell receptor beta chains were sequenced from one sample in a study of T cells after yellow fever vaccination. TCRdb itself ran the 5' RACE reads through MiXCR, one entry per CDR3 protein. The sample gives 300,000 to 350,000 distinct CDR3 sequences, less than 9.5% of which show up once; roughly 18% is in the top ten. The sequences come from PBMCs, collected about 49 days after the first yellow fever vaccination. These receptors all stem from a young man who received the YFV17D yellow fever vaccine.

This clonotype was observed at least ten times. This chain links TRBV4-3 with TRBJ1-3; D unclear. V was shortened by 4 bases and J by 2 bases, with 12 bases between the two germline ends. The CDR3 extends over 15 amino acids. Per the germline V gene, CDR1 is LGHNA and CDR2 is YSLEER. The CDR3 DNA reads TGCGCCAGCAGCCCCAGAGGAGGGCCTGGAAACACCATATATTTT. As protein: CASSPRGGPGNTIYF.

The V call is TRBV5-1, the J call TRBJ1-1, with 7 bases lining up with TRBD1. The CDR3 runs 15 residues. Germline CDR1 SGHRS, CDR2 YFSETQ. The J segment lost 1 base and the V segment lost 4 bases, leaving 7 bases of the junction unmatched. CDR3 sequence (DNA): TGCGCCAGCAGCGAAGCAGGGGGTTGGAACACTGAAGCTTTCTTT. It specifies CASSEAGGWNTEAFF.

The chain recombines TRBV6-5 with TRBJ2-1; TRBD2 aligns across 10 bases. This CDR3 comprises 15 residues. With V trimmed by 4 bases and J by 5 bases, 5 bases remained unmatched. Germline V gives CDR1 MNHEY, CDR2 SVGAGI. This chain's CDR3 is CASSFTSGVNNEQFF. The CDR3 DNA sequence: TGTGCCAGCAGTTTCACTAGCGGGGTTAACAATGAGCAGTTCTTC.

This clonotype has ten or more counts. The V and J genes are TRBV4-1 and TRBJ1-2; D gene ambiguous. This CDR3 is 16 amino acids long. V lost 0 bases and J lost 4, with 15 bases in between. CDR1 and CDR2 from the germline V gene are MGHRA and YSYEKL. The CDR3 loop is CASSQDSGSLLYGYTF. CDR3 bases: TGCGCCAGCAGCCAAGACTCCGGCAGCCTGCTCTATGGCTACACCTTC.

This clonotype was seen only a few times. One end of the junction is discordant with germline, which a read error may explain. The genes are TRBV5-5 and TRBJ1-2, with D possibly being TRBD1 (5 bases). Germline V lookup: CDR1 SGHKS, CDR2 YYEKEE (reference sequence). This CDR3 comprises 14 residues. This chain's CDR3 is CASSLRDVVTPDFF. The CDR3, as DNA: TGTGCCAGCAGCTTACGGGACGTAGTTACGCCGGACTTCTTC.

J is TRBJ1-1 and V is TRBV18; 8 bases align to TRBD1. Germline V gene sequence: CDR1 KGHSH, CDR2 LQKENI. The CDR3 is 15 residues long. V was clipped by 6 bases and J by 7 bases; unmatched bases: 13. This CDR3 is CASSVGSGGFDEAFF. The CDR3 DNA is TGTGCCAGCTCGGTCGGATCAGGGGGCTTTGATGAAGCTTTCTTT.

There are a few counts of this clonotype. The V and J genes are TRBV7-8 and TRBJ2-1; a weak D match, TRBD1 (6 bases). V was shortened by 2 bases and J by 8 bases, with 25 bases between the two germline ends. The length of the CDR3 is 18 residues. The germline V gene encodes CDR1 SGHVS and CDR2 FQNEAQ. CDR3 sequence: CASSLIPRTVVYHDEQFF. The CDR3 DNA follows: TGTGCCAGCAGCTTAATCCCCCGGACAGTCGTTTATCATGATGAGCAGTTCTTC.

The sample holds many counts of this clonotype. V gene TRBV12-3 or TRBV12-4 combines with J gene TRBJ1-1; 8 bases map to TRBD1. J was trimmed by 3 bases and V by 8 bases; bases with no gene match: 2. The CDR3 has 12 amino acids. This CDR3 is CASAGGYTEAFF. CDR3 coding DNA: TGTGCCAGCGCAGGGGGCTACACTGAAGCTTTCTTT.

There are a few counts of this clonotype. CDR3 nucleotides: TGTGCCAGCAGCTTAGGTTCGGCTCCCGACCGAGAAGCTTTCTTT. Translated, it gives CASSLGSAPDREAFF. This sequence joins TRBV11-2 and TRBJ1-1; D not certain. In germline, CDR1 is SGHAT, CDR2 FQNNGV. Trimming shortened V by 1 base and J by 8 bases, and 17 bases separated the two germline ends. CDR3 length: 15 amino acids.

This chain links TRBV7-3 with TRBJ2-3; no clear D gene. The CDR3 sequence is 15 residues long. V was trimmed by 5 bases and J by 5 bases, leaving 17 bases between them. Germline CDR1 SGHTA, CDR2 FQGTGA. CDR3 sequence (DNA): TGTGCCAGCAGCCCGGACGGGTGGGCCGGAGATACGCAGTATTTT. It translates to CASSPDGWAGDTQYF. The variable domain in full, with the rest retrieved from reference TRBV7-3 and TRBJ2-3, is GAGVSQTPSNKVTEKGKYVELRCDPISGHTALYWYRQSLGQGPEFLIYFQGTGAADDSGLPNDRFFAVRPEGSVSTLKIQRTERGDSAVYLCASSPDGWAGDTQYFGPGTRLTVL.

This clonotype was seen more than once but under ten times. The chain has TRBV7-9 and TRBJ1-4; TRBD1 agrees at 9 bases. The CDR3 has 14 amino acids. Germline V gives CDR1 SEHNR, CDR2 FQNEAQ (reference sequence). Trimming at V came to 6 bases and at J to 5 bases, leaving 4 bases not matched to a gene. The CDR3 spells CASRATGGNEKLFF. For the CDR3, the DNA is TGTGCCAGCAGGGCGACAGGGGGAAATGAAAAACTGTTTTTT.

This clonotype was counted at least ten times. J is TRBJ2-7 and V is TRBV30, with TRBD1 identical over 11 bases. J gave up 1 base and V 1 base, and 9 bases lay outside the gene matches. The CDR3 contains 17 residues. Germline-derived CDR1 and CDR2 are GTSNPN and SVGIG (reference sequence). DNA of the CDR3: TGTGCCTGGAGTGCCGGACAGGGGGCGATAGGATCCTACGAGCAGTACTTC. It encodes CAWSAGQGAIGSYEQYF. The whole variable domain, filled in from reference TRBV30 and TRBJ2-7, reads SQTIHQWPATLVQPVGSPLSLECTVEGTSNPNLYWYRQAAGRGLQLLFYSVGIGQISSEVPQNLSASRPQDRQFILSSKKLLLSDSGFYLCAWSAGQGAIGSYEQYFGPGTRLTVT.

This clonotype has just a few counts. The CDR3 nucleotides read TGTGCCAGCAGTTTAGGAGCGGACAGGGGGAAGACCCAGTACTTC. Protein sequence: CASSLGADRGKTQYF. The J gene is TRBJ2-5, the V gene TRBV12-3 or TRBV12-4, with 10 bases that match TRBD1. V gave up 1 base and J gave up 6 bases; unmatched junction bases: 5. This CDR3 contains 15 residues.

CDR3 residues: CASSIILAGGHTGELFF. CDR3 in DNA: TGTGCCAGCAGCATTATACTAGCGGGGGGGCATACCGGGGAGCTGTTTTTT. This sequence joins TRBV9 and TRBJ2-2, with TRBD2 identical over 13 bases. J lost 5 bases, V lost 4 bases, and 8 bases had no gene match. The CDR3 is 17 amino acids. The germline V gene encodes CDR1 SGDLS and CDR2 YYNGEE.

V gene TRBV4-3 combines with J gene TRBJ2-1; D is undetermined. The CDR3 totals 16 residues. CDR1 and CDR2 from the germline V gene are LGHNA and YSLEER. The V end lost 0 bases, the J end lost 3 bases, and 12 bases lay between the germline ends. In nucleotides, the CDR3 is TGCGCCAGCAGCCAAGATGACGAGCAGATCTACAATGAGCAGTTCTTC. This codes for CASSQDDEQIYNEQFF.

This clonotype came up many times. The V and J genes are TRBV5-1 and TRBJ2-3; unclear D gene. This CDR3 is 15 amino acids long. The V end was cut by 0 bases, the J end by 0 bases, with 8 bases between. Per the germline V gene, CDR1 is SGHRS and CDR2 is YFSETQ. CDR3 residues: CASSLVPASTDTQYF. DNA of the CDR3: TGCGCCAGCAGCTTGGTTCCAGCTAGCACAGATACGCAGTATTTT.

This clonotype occurred a few times. This rearrangement joins TRBV29-1 to TRBJ2-2; no reliable D call. The CDR3 runs to 14 residues. Germline V gene sequence: CDR1 SQVTM, CDR2 ANQGSEA. The V and J ends lost 6 bases and 3 bases respectively, with 14 bases between them. The CDR3 region has the DNA TGCAGCGTGTCCGTCGGCGCTTACACCGGGGAGCTGTTTTTT. This sequence encodes CSVSVGAYTGELFF.

This clonotype was detected ten times or more. The CDR3: CASSQVGRGRSYEQYF. The DNA of the CDR3 is TGCGCCAGCAGCCAAGTGGGCCGGGGCCGCTCCTACGAGCAGTACTTC. The chain combines TRBV4-1 with TRBJ2-7, with D perhaps assigned TRBD1 or TRBD2 (5 bases each). V was shortened by 1 base and J by 0 bases, with 13 bases between the two germline ends. The CDR3 sequence is 16 residues long. Germline V gene sequence: CDR1 MGHRA, CDR2 YSYEKL.

The CDR3 DNA sequence: TGCAGTGCCCCGGGACAGATCTCCTACAATGAGCAGTTCTTC. Amino acid sequence: CSAPGQISYNEQFF. The rearrangement joins TRBV20-1 to TRBJ2-1, with TRBD1 matching over 7 bases. The CDR3 extends over 14 amino acids. V dropped 6 bases and J dropped 0; count of bases not matched to a gene: 5. In germline, CDR1 is DFQATT, CDR2 SNEGSKA (reference sequence).

This clonotype occurred a few times. The genes are TRBV5-1 and TRBJ1-2; TRBD1 matches at 10 bases. With 3 bases clipped from V and 7 bases from J, the junction kept 9 bases outside the gene matches. The CDR3 covers 15 residues. Looked up from germline, CDR1 is SGHRS and CDR2 is YFSETQ. CDR3 DNA sequence: TGCGCCAGCAGCTCGCGGGACAGGGGAATGGGTGGCTACACCTTC. Protein: CASSSRDRGMGGYTF.

The genes are TRBV3-1 and TRBJ1-2; 7 nucleotides align to TRBD1. Germline CDR1 reads LGHDT; CDR2 reads YNNKEL (reference sequence). There are 14 residues in the CDR3. V dropped 3 bases and J dropped 8; count of bases not matched to a gene: 9. The CDR3 DNA reads TGTGCCAGCAGCCACCGGACAGGAAGTGTCGGCTACACCTTC. Its protein is CASSHRTGSVGYTF.

The chain carries TRBV4-3 and TRBJ2-2; D unresolved. This CDR3 has 15 residues. Germline V gene sequence: CDR1 LGHNA, CDR2 YSLEER. Trimming removed 4 bases from V and 0 bases from J, with 9 bases in between. Here the CDR3 reads CASSLLWANTGELFF. In nucleotides, the CDR3 is TGCGCCAGCAGCCTCTTGTGGGCGAACACCGGGGAGCTGTTTTTT.

This clonotype occurred a few times. The rearrangement joins TRBV18 to TRBJ1-1; D is possibly TRBD1 (5 bases). In germline, CDR1 is KGHSH, CDR2 LQKENI. The CDR3 runs 14 residues. With 4 bases removed from V and 3 bases from J, the gap between germline ends came to 12 bases. The CDR3 DNA sequence: TGTGCCAGCTCACGCTCCGGGGGGGACACTGAAGCTTTCTTT. Translation: CASSRSGGDTEAFF.

This clonotype was seen a few times. The rearrangement links TRBV9 to TRBJ1-6, with D maybe TRBD1 (5 bases). CDR3 length: 16 amino acids. The germline V gene has CDR1 SGDLS and CDR2 YYNGEE. V shed 4 bases and J shed 10 bases, with 21 bases lying between them. The CDR3 loop reads CASSPTGTSLNSPLHF. The CDR3 nucleotides are TGTGCCAGCAGCCCTACCGGGACTTCGTTAAACTCACCCCTCCACTTT.

This clonotype has ten or more counts. The CDR3 reads CSASLDRVGADTQYF. CDR3 coding DNA: TGCAGTGCTAGTCTGGACAGGGTAGGGGCAGATACGCAGTATTTT. The chain carries TRBV20-1 and TRBJ2-3; TRBD1 matches 8 bases. The CDR3 totals 15 residues. V lost 3 bases, J lost 4 bases, and 9 bases stayed unmatched. CDR1 DFQATT and CDR2 SNEGSKA come from the germline V gene (reference sequence).

This clonotype was observed at least ten times. The chain recombines TRBV20-1 with TRBJ1-5; 7 bases map to TRBD1. CDR1 is DFQATT and CDR2 is SNEGSKA in the germline V gene (reference sequence). V was clipped by 4 bases and J by 0 bases; unmatched bases: 9. The CDR3 is made up of 16 amino acids. The CDR3 reads CSAIATGSDSNQPQHF. CDR3 coding DNA: TGCAGTGCTATAGCGACAGGGTCGGATAGCAATCAGCCCCAGCATTTT.

This clonotype was counted between two and nine times. This chain joins TRBV4-3 and TRBJ2-7; 8 bases are shared with TRBD1. The CDR3 has 14 amino acids. J gave up 4 bases and V 5 bases, and 7 bases lay outside the gene matches. CDR1 and CDR2 from the germline V gene are LGHNA and YSLEER. The CDR3 loop is CASSFGTGVYEQYF. The CDR3 DNA follows: TGCGCCAGCAGCTTTGGGACAGGAGTTTACGAGCAGTACTTC.